The rows below give T cell receptor beta chains drawn from one sample of a study of regulatory T cells in long-lasting Graves disease. TCRdb re-called the multiplex PCR reads with MiXCR, one entry per CDR3 protein. The data show about 540,000 distinct CDR3 sequences, roughly 14% seen once. These data are also associated with another study on T cells in Graves' hyperthyroidism and ophthalmopathy.

The sample consisted of peripheral blood mononuclear cells (PBMCs), taken at new diagnosis, from a patient treated with antithyroid drugs. The receptors come from a man aged 25 to 45 with Graves disease. Both conserved end residues are part of each CDR3. D genes are given only for firm matches. A row's size may be missing; if present it is once, few, many or a size class.

size	J	D	V	DNA	CDR3
-	TRBJ2-1	TRBD2	TRBV7-9	TGTGCCAGCAGCTCATGGACTAGCGGGAGGACCTACAATGAGCAGTTCTTC	CASSSWTSGRTYNEQFF
many	TRBJ2-2	TRBD2	TRBV11-2	TGTGCCAGCAGCCGCGGACTAGCGGGATTGTCCACCGGGGAGCTGTTTTTT	CASSRGLAGLSTGELFF
-	TRBJ2-1	TRBD2	TRBV13	TGTGCCAGCAGCCGGCTACTAGCGGGAGGGCGAATGGTTGGCAATGAGCAGTTCTTC	CASSRLLAGGRMVGNEQFF
many	TRBJ2-2	TRBD2	TRBV2	TGTGCCAGCAGACCGGGACTAGCGGGAGCCACCGGGGAGCTGTTTTTT	CASRPGLAGATGELFF
few	TRBJ2-1	-	TRBV24-1	TGTGCCACCACTCGTGCGGGGGCGGGCGGCTTTGAGCAGTTCTTC	CATTRAGAGGFEQFF
many	TRBJ2-4	-	TRBV20-1	TGCAGTGCTAGAGACCCCAGGGGCCTCTACCAAAACATTCAGTACTTC	CSARDPRGLYQNIQYF
few	TRBJ1-6	TRBD1	TRBV4-1	TGCGCCAGCAGCCGCAGACAGGGGGAGCATTCACCCCTCCACTTT	CASSRRQGEHSPLHF
many	TRBJ2-3	-	TRBV7-9	TGTGCCAGCAAGGATACGCAGTATTTT	CASKDTQYF
-	TRBJ2-7	-	TRBV3-1	TGTGCCAGCAGCCAAGAGCGACCCTACGAGCAGTACTTC	CASSQERPYEQYF
many	TRBJ1-1	-	TRBV29-1	TGCAGCGTTGTACCACAGGTGGGTCCGAACACTGAAGCTTTCTTT	CSVVPQVGPNTEAFF
many	TRBJ2-1	TRBD2	TRBV5-5	TGTGCCAGCAGCTCCAGGACTAGCGGGAGCTTCAGTGAGCAGTTCTTC	CASSSRTSGSFSEQFF
many	TRBJ2-3	-	TRBV7-2	TGTGCCAGCAGCAGAGAGGCTAGCCACACAGATACGCAGTATTTT	CASSREASHTDTQYF
-	TRBJ2-1	TRBD2	TRBV9	TGTGCCAGCAGCGTAGGGGCGGGAGGCCCCTACAATGAGCAGTTCTTC	CASSVGAGGPYNEQFF
-	TRBJ2-1	-	TRBV7-2	TGTGCCAGCAGCTTAACGGGGCTCGACAATGAGCGGTTCTTC	CASSLTGLDNERFF
-	TRBJ1-1	-	TRBV5-4	TGTGCCAGCAGCCAGACAGGTTCCAGGACGGCTGAAGCTTTCTTT	CASSQTGSRTAEAFF
-	TRBJ2-7	TRBD2	TRBV5-1	TGCGCCAGCAGCTTGGGGCCCGGGACTAGCGGGAGACTTTCCTACGAGCAGTACTTC	CASSLGPGTSGRLSYEQYF
many	TRBJ2-7	TRBD2	TRBV7-9	TGTGCCAGCAGCTCCGGGACTAGCGGGAACTACGAGCAGTACTTC	CASSSGTSGNYEQYF
-	TRBJ2-7	-	TRBV5-1	TGCGCCAGCAGCTTGGAGCCTAGAAACTACGAGCAGTACTTC	CASSLEPRNYEQYF
many	TRBJ1-1	TRBD1	TRBV20-1	TGCAGTGCTAGAGATTCGTGGGACAGGAGACCGAACACTGAAGCTTTCTTT	CSARDSWDRRPNTEAFF
many	TRBJ1-4	-	TRBV6-2/TRBV6-3	TGTGCCAGCAGACCTCGGGGACTGGGTAATGAAAAACTGTTTTTT	CASRPRGLGNEKLFF
few	TRBJ2-1	-	TRBV11-1	TGTGCCAGCAGCTTACTATCCTCGCCATACAATGAGCAGTTCTTC	CASSLLSSPYNEQFF
many	TRBJ2-3	TRBD2	TRBV24-1	TGTGCCACCAGTGATCGGGCTAGCGGGAGTAGGGATACGCAGTATTTT	CATSDRASGSRDTQYF
few	TRBJ2-1	-	TRBV9	TGTGCCAGCAGCGAAGGAGTGAATGAGCAGTTCTTC	CASSEGVNEQFF
-	TRBJ2-1	-	TRBV5-1	TGCGCCAGCAGCTTCTTGGGCGAACCCTACAATGAGCAGTTCTTC	CASSFLGEPYNEQFF
few	TRBJ1-1	-	TRBV5-8	TGTGCCAGCAGCTTGGTGAGGGAAGCTTTCTTT	CASSLVREAFF
-	TRBJ2-1	-	TRBV11-3	TGTGCCAGCAGCTTCTTCCCCTTCAATGAGCAGTTCTTC	CASSFFPFNEQFF
many	TRBJ2-1	-	TRBV12-3/TRBV12-4	TGTGCCAGCAGTTTGGACGAGTACAATGAGCAGTTCTTC	CASSLDEYNEQFF
many	TRBJ1-5	-	TRBV27	TGTGCCAGCAGTTTATCCCTTGGTGGGGTTAAAAATCAGCCCCAGCATTTT	CASSLSLGGVKNQPQHF
-	TRBJ1-2	TRBD1	TRBV20-1	TGCAGTGCTGCCGGGGACAGGGCCTCCCTCAACTATGGCTACACCTTC	CSAAGDRASLNYGYTF
few	TRBJ2-1	TRBD1	TRBV6-5	TGTGCCAGCAGTTACTCGACAGGGAACCCTGGTGAGCAGTTCTTC	CASSYSTGNPGEQFF
-	TRBJ1-5	-	TRBV20-1	TGCAGTGCTAGAGTATTAGGCCCCCTCGGAGCGAATCAGCCCCAGCATTTT	CSARVLGPLGANQPQHF
-	TRBJ1-1	-	TRBV19	TGTGCCAGTAGTCCGGACCCGGGGGAGGGAGCTTTCTTT	CASSPDPGEGAFF
many	TRBJ1-1	-	TRBV5-1	TGTGCCAGCAGCCCGAGTGGAACTGAAGCTTTCTTT	CASSPSGTEAFF
-	TRBJ1-6	TRBD1	TRBV9	TGTGCCAGCAGCCCCCGACAGGGTGGGAATTCACCCCTCCACTTT	CASSPRQGGNSPLHF
many	TRBJ2-3	-	TRBV20-1	TGCAGTGCTACGAATCGGATGTTCACAGATACGCAGTATTTT	CSATNRMFTDTQYF
-	TRBJ2-7	TRBD2	TRBV18	TGTGCCAGCTCAATTGGGACTAGCGGGACCTACGAGCAGTACTTC	CASSIGTSGTYEQYF
many	TRBJ1-2	-	TRBV29-1	TGCAGCGTTGGGTGGCAGGGGCATGGCTACACCTTC	CSVGWQGHGYTF
many	TRBJ2-7	-	TRBV11-2	TGTGCCAGCAGCTTAGACCCGGGACTGGCCTACGAGCAGTACTTC	CASSLDPGLAYEQYF
-	TRBJ1-4	-	TRBV4-1	TGCGCCAGCAGCCAAGTGTCAGGGAACAATGAAAAACTGTTTTTT	CASSQVSGNNEKLFF
few	TRBJ2-4	TRBD2	TRBV2	TGTGCCAGCAGTGGGACTAGCGGGAGGGTAGGGATTCAGTACTTC	CASSGTSGRVGIQYF
-	TRBJ2-5	TRBD1	TRBV7-9	TGTGCCAGCAGCTCGACGACAGGGCTAGAGACCCAGTACTTC	CASSSTTGLETQYF
many	TRBJ1-6	TRBD1	TRBV11-2	TGTGCCAGCAGCCTCGGACAGGCGGCAAGCTCCTATAATTCACCCCTCCACTTT	CASSLGQAASSYNSPLHF
-	TRBJ2-6	-	TRBV27	TGTGCCAGCAGTTTATACGAGAGCCCAGGGCTCTCTGGGGCCAACGTCCTGACTTTC	CASSLYESPGLSGANVLTF
many	TRBJ2-3	-	TRBV5-1	TGCGCCAGCAGCTTGGAGGGCGCCCCAGATACGCAGTATTTT	CASSLEGAPDTQYF
-	TRBJ2-7	-	TRBV7-9	TGTGCCAGCAGCCGCCCATCGGACAGCCAGGGGGGCTCCTACGAGCAGTACTTC	CASSRPSDSQGGSYEQYF
many	TRBJ2-1	TRBD2	TRBV12-3/TRBV12-4	TGTGCCAGCAGTACCGGGACTAGGAAAAGCTATGAGCAGTTCTTC	CASSTGTRKSYEQFF
many	TRBJ2-7	-	TRBV5-1	TGCGCCAGCAGCTTGGTAAAGGAAGAGCAGTACTTC	CASSLVKEEQYF
many	TRBJ2-5	TRBD2	TRBV24-1	TGTGCCACCAGGGAGGGAGGGTCTACAGAGACCCAGTACTTC	CATREGGSTETQYF
-	TRBJ2-1	TRBD2	TRBV18	TGTGCCAGCTCACCAGGGACTAGCGAGTGCAATGAGCAGTTCTTC	CASSPGTSECNEQFF
few	TRBJ2-2	TRBD2	TRBV24-1	TGTGCCACCAGTGGGGCTAGCGGGAGAGGAACCGGGGAGCTGTTTTTT	CATSGASGRGTGELFF
many	TRBJ2-1	-	TRBV12-3/TRBV12-4	TGTGCCAGCAGCCCCGATGGGACAATAACCTACAATGAGCAGTTCTTC	CASSPDGTITYNEQFF
many	TRBJ2-7	-	TRBV12-3/TRBV12-4	TGTGCCAGCAGGGGACACCACTCCTACGAGCAGTACTTC	CASRGHHSYEQYF
-	TRBJ1-5	TRBD1	TRBV7-2	TGTGCCAGCCGGGACGACAGGGGCGATCAGCCCCAGCATTTT	CASRDDRGDQPQHF